This TCR beta chain was sequenced during a study of PD-1 blockade in mismatch repair-deficient tumors. The wider study: Enrolled about 2013-2016, patients had progressing, pretreated mismatch repair-deficient cancers of 12 to 13 types.

Remarks on this clone: Antigen: not known.

Germline loops: CDR1 SGHAT, CDR2 FQDESV (reference sequence). The CDR3 spans 12 residues. The ends were cut back, 4 bases at V and 8 bases at J, with 10 bases in the middle. Overall study findings and caveats: After pembrolizumab, tumor-resident clones rose rapidly, then generally contracted before radiologic responses.

Sequencing used immunoSEQ multiplex PCR; TCRdb keeps in-frame clones, though not all of them. This sample has 95,000 to 150,000 clones, with about 85% found just once. The sequenced sample was peripheral blood, obtained 44 weeks after starting pembrolizumab. The rearrangement uses TRBV11-1 and TRBJ2-3, with a possible D match to TRBD2 (6 bases). The clonotype was recovered from an adult with mismatch repair-deficient cancer. The CDR3 bases are TGTGCCAGCAGCTCTAGCGAGAGTACGCAGTATTTT. Translation: CASSSSESTQYF.